The 32 T cell receptor beta chains listed next were all sequenced from one sample in a study of blood T cell repertoires in COVID-19. TCRdb's copy holds only in-frame clones and misses some; the assay was immunoSEQ multiplex PCR. The sample holds approximately 100,000 clones, approximately 81% seen once. Sample: peripheral blood. These receptors were collected from a woman in her 70s with active or convalescent COVID-19.

The V and J genes are TRBV15 and TRBJ2-3; the D gene is possibly TRBD1 (6 bases). The ends were cut back, 2 bases at V and 5 bases at J, with 14 bases in the middle. Germline-derived CDR1 and CDR2 are LNHNV and YYDKDF (reference sequence). The CDR3 loop spans 15 amino acids. CDR3 DNA: TGTGCCACCAGCAGACAAACTTCAGGGGAAGATACGCAGTATTTT. Its protein product is CATSRQTSGEDTQYF.

The chain employs TRBV3-1 (or the pseudogene TRBV3-2) and TRBJ1-1; no firm D call. Germline-derived CDR1 and CDR2 are LGHDT and YNNKEL (reference sequence). The CDR3 length is 15 residues. Trimming stripped 4 bases from V and 7 bases from J, with 19 bases between. CDR3 nucleotides: TGTGCCAGCAGCCGCAAGCCGCTCCCCGAGGGTGAAGCTTTCTTT. Encoded protein: CASSRKPLPEGEAFF.

This clone was detected once. The rearrangement uses TRBV5-1 and TRBJ2-5, with 8 bases matching TRBD1. CDR3 length: 14 residues. The ends lost 2 bases at V and 3 bases at J; junction bases unmatched: 3. Germline values: CDR1 SGHRS, CDR2 YFSETQ. The CDR3 reads CASSLMTGEETQYF. CDR3 nucleotide sequence: TGCGCCAGCAGCTTAATGACAGGGGAAGAGACCCAGTACTTC.

This chain uses TRBV5-4 with TRBJ2-1, with a possible D match to TRBD1 (5 bases). The CDR3 has 14 residues. The V end was cut by 0 bases, the J end by 11 bases, with 15 bases between. Germline lookup yields CDR1 SGHNT and CDR2 YYREEE (reference sequence). CDR3 DNA sequence: TGTGCCAGCAGCTTGGCTTCCAGGGTGGGGCAGCAGTTCTTC. It yields the protein CASSLASRVGQQFF.

This sequence joins TRBV19 and TRBJ1-3; D unclear. The length of the CDR3 is 13 residues. Trimming removed 6 bases from V and 0 bases from J, with 6 bases in between. Germline V gene sequence: CDR1 LNHDA, CDR2 SQIVND (reference sequence). The CDR3 DNA follows: TGTGCCAGTAGCTCCCTCTCTGGAAACACCATATATTTT. Protein product: CASSSLSGNTIYF.

The V call is TRBV7-8, the J call TRBJ2-3, with 11 bases fitting TRBD2. V lost 0 bases, J lost 3 bases, and 5 bases stayed unmatched. Germline CDR1 SGHVS, CDR2 FQNEAQ. CDR3 size: 17 residues. CDR3 sequence (DNA): TGTGCCAGCAGCTTAGCCTTTAGCGGGGGGGGAACAGATACGCAGTATTTT. It codes for CASSLAFSGGGTDTQYF.

The CDR3 spells CASSLRGARYNEQFF. The CDR3 DNA is TGTGCCAGCAGTTTACGGGGGGCGAGGTACAATGAGCAGTTCTTC. V gene TRBV28 combines with J gene TRBJ2-1; possible D gene TRBD2, 7 bases. The CDR3 is 15 amino acids. Per the germline V gene, CDR1 is MDHEN and CDR2 is SYDVKM. V shed 2 bases and J shed 4 bases, with 12 bases lying between them.

This clone was seen a few times. The V gene is TRBV11-3, the J gene TRBJ2-7; TRBD2 matches 14 bases. This CDR3 has 20 amino acids. V trimming: 5 bases; J trimming: 2 bases; junction bases outside the gene matches: 17. Germline assignment: CDR1 SGHNT and CDR2 YENEEA. The chain's CDR3 is CASSLYLYGTSGSKAYEQYF. The CDR3 nucleotides read TGTGCCAGCAGCCTCTACCTCTACGGGACTAGCGGGAGTAAGGCCTACGAGCAGTACTTC.

The chain is built from TRBV11-3 and TRBJ2-1; possible D gene TRBD2, 7 bases. CDR3 length equals 16 residues. CDR1 and CDR2 from the germline V gene are SGHNT and YENEEA. Trimming stripped 1 base from V and 3 bases from J, with 13 bases between. The CDR3 sequence is CASSLGRGGDYNEQFF. The CDR3 DNA reads TGTGCCAGCAGCTTAGGACGCGGGGGCGACTACAATGAGCAGTTCTTC.

This chain links TRBV27 with TRBJ1-2, with D possibly being TRBD1 (6 bases). From germline, CDR1 is MNHEY and CDR2 SMNVEV (reference sequence). CDR3 size: 15 residues. V was trimmed by 0 bases and J by 5 bases, leaving 13 bases between them. This CDR3 reads CASSLSSGTLYGYTF. The CDR3 DNA follows: TGTGCCAGCAGTTTATCGTCCGGGACATTATATGGCTACACCTTC.

The CDR3: CASTQSGSYEQYF. DNA for the CDR3: TGTGCCAGTACGCAATCGGGATCCTACGAGCAGTACTTC. The chain links TRBV19 to TRBJ2-7; D is perhaps TRBD2 (5 bases). The CDR3 contains 13 residues. The V end was cut by 7 bases, the J end by 1 base, with 11 bases between. The V gene's germline CDR1 is LNHDA and CDR2 SQIVND (reference sequence).

This chain uses TRBV18 with TRBJ1-1; 9 nucleotides align to TRBD1. This CDR3 region has 13 residues. V lost 6 bases to trimming and J lost 3 bases; unmatched junction nucleotides: 2. Per the germline V gene, CDR1 is KGHSH and CDR2 is LQKENI. CDR3 region: CASSRDRDTEAFF. The CDR3 DNA sequence: TGTGCCAGCTCCCGGGACAGGGACACTGAAGCTTTCTTT.

The CDR3 loop is CAWSDGEGGTDTQYF. In DNA form, the CDR3 reads TGTGCCTGGAGCGACGGAGAGGGTGGCACAGATACGCAGTATTTT. The genes are TRBV30 and TRBJ2-3; weak D call: TRBD2 (5 bases). With 3 bases removed from V and 1 base from J, the gap between germline ends came to 14 bases. There are 15 residues in the CDR3. The germline CDR1 and CDR2 sequences are GTSNPN and SVGIG (reference sequence). Variable domain in full (rest from reference TRBV30 and TRBJ2-3): SQTIHQWPATLVQPVGSPLSLECTVEGTSNPNLYWYRQAAGRGLQLLFYSVGIGQISSEVPQNLSASRPQDRQFILSSKKLLLSDSGFYLCAWSDGEGGTDTQYFGPGTRLTVL.

The chain employs TRBV15 and TRBJ2-1; possible D gene TRBD2, 7 bases. The V end was cut by 1 base, the J end by 5 bases, with 15 bases between. The V gene's germline CDR1 is LNHNV and CDR2 YYDKDF (reference sequence). This CDR3 comprises 16 residues. CDR3 region: CATSRGGGWGHNEQFF. CDR3 bases: TGTGCCACCAGCAGAGGGGGGGGCTGGGGGCACAATGAGCAGTTCTTC. The full variable domain, with the rest looked up from reference TRBV15 and TRBJ2-1, is DAMVIQNPRYQVTQFGKPVTLSCSQTLNHNVMYWYQQKSSQAPKLLFHYYDKDFNNEADTPDNFQSRRPNTSFCFLDIRSPGLGDTAMYLCATSRGGGWGHNEQFFGPGTRLTVL.

The V and J genes are TRBV4-1 and TRBJ2-3; 9 bases are a match to TRBD1. Germline loops: CDR1 MGHRA, CDR2 YSYEKL. The CDR3 contains 17 residues. Trimming at V came to 2 bases and at J to 5 bases, leaving 11 bases not matched to a gene. The CDR3 nucleotides read TGCGCCAGCAGCCAAACCCGGGACAGGGCTTCGATAGATACGCAGTATTTT. It codes for CASSQTRDRASIDTQYF.

The genes are TRBV7-9 and TRBJ1-3; D call uncertain. From germline, CDR1 is SEHNR and CDR2 FQNEAQ (reference sequence). The V end was cut by 1 base, the J end by 0 bases, with 4 bases between. CDR3 size: 14 residues. The CDR3 DNA reads TGTGCCAGCAGCTTAGAGAGCTCTGGAAACACCATATATTTT. Protein product: CASSLESSGNTIYF.

Only a few counts were recorded for this clone. The genes are TRBV6-2 or TRBV6-3 and TRBJ2-4, with D possibly being TRBD2 (6 bases). V dropped 5 bases and J dropped 7 bases, with 12 bases sitting between them. Germline V gene data show CDR1 as MNHEY and CDR2 as SVGEGT. The CDR3 totals 13 residues. The CDR3 DNA follows: TGTGCCAGCAGTCGGAGGGTGGATAACATTCAGTACTTC. Translation gives CASSRRVDNIQYF.

The chain employs TRBV30 and TRBJ2-5, with D hard to call. The germline V gene encodes CDR1 GTSNPN and CDR2 SVGIG (reference sequence). The V end was cut by 0 bases, the J end by 4 bases, with 9 bases between. CDR3 length: 13 amino acids. CDR3 in amino acids: CAWSVRGGETQYF. The CDR3 nucleotides read TGTGCCTGGAGTGTTCGAGGCGGAGAGACCCAGTACTTC.

This clone was detected only once. The J gene is TRBJ1-3, the V gene TRBV30; 9 positions agree with TRBD1. After removal of 8 bases from V and 4 bases from J, the junction contained 6 bases not matched to a gene. CDR1 is GTSNPN, CDR2 SVGIG, per germline (reference sequence). CDR3 size: 13 residues. DNA for the CDR3: TGTGCCGGGGGACAGGGAGGAGGAAACACCATATATTTT. It specifies CAGGQGGGNTIYF.

A few counts support this clone. The chain joins TRBV12-3 or TRBV12-4 to TRBJ1-2, with TRBD1 matching over 7 bases. After removal of 6 bases from V and 3 bases from J, the junction contained 4 bases not matched to a gene. This CDR3 has 13 residues. CDR3 sequence (DNA): TGTGCCAGCAGACGACAGGGCTACTATGGCTACACCTTC. This translates into CASRRQGYYGYTF.

The rearrangement links TRBV28 to TRBJ1-1; the match to TRBD1 covers 7 bases. The CDR3 spans 14 residues. The germline gives CDR1 MDHEN, CDR2 SYDVKM. V lost 3 bases to trimming and J lost 7 bases; unmatched junction nucleotides: 8. CDR3 sequence reads: CASSFPVRQGEAFF. The CDR3 DNA reads as TGTGCCAGCAGTTTCCCTGTGCGACAGGGTGAAGCTTTCTTT.

There are a few counts of this clone. This chain connects TRBV12-5 to TRBJ2-7; 9 bases match TRBD2. This CDR3 has 15 residues. Germline CDR1 is LGHNT and CDR2 is FRNRAP. V was clipped by 1 base and J by 4 bases; unmatched bases: 5. CDR3 protein: CASGLGGGRGYEQYF. CDR3 nucleotides: TGTGCTAGTGGTTTGGGTGGCGGGAGGGGATACGAGCAGTACTTC.

The chain uses TRBV7-8 and TRBJ2-7, with TRBD2 matching over 10 bases. CDR1 and CDR2 from the germline V gene are SGHVS and FQNEAQ. The CDR3 loop spans 18 amino acids. Trimming removed 5 bases from V and 3 bases from J; junction bases left unmatched: 16. CDR3 loop: CASSRAGASGSFIYEQYF. CDR3 bases: TGTGCCAGCAGCCGAGCAGGGGCTAGCGGGAGCTTTATCTACGAGCAGTACTTC.

V is TRBV28 and J is TRBJ2-5; TRBD1 matches 8 bases. The CDR3 contains 15 residues. After removal of 6 bases from V and 2 bases from J, the junction contained 8 bases not matched to a gene. Germline lookup yields CDR1 MDHEN and CDR2 SYDVKM. The CDR3 loop is CASSRQGLWQETQYF. The CDR3, as DNA: TGTGCCAGCAGCAGACAGGGGTTGTGGCAAGAGACCCAGTACTTC.

This clone has a handful of counts. One junction end does not reproduce the germline sequence, and a read error may be involved. The J gene is TRBJ2-2, the V gene TRBV6-2 or TRBV6-3; the D gene is possibly TRBD1 (6 bases). Germline V gene sequence: CDR1 MNHEY, CDR2 SVGEGT. The CDR3 covers 15 residues. The CDR3 DNA sequence: TGTGCCAGCAGTTACCTGGGGGCGAAGACCGGGGAGCTGTTTTTT. Protein: CASSYLGAKTGELFF.

The chain recombines TRBV3-1 (or the pseudogene TRBV3-2) with TRBJ2-5; TRBD2 is a possible D gene (5 bases). CDR3 length: 14 residues. Germline V lookup: CDR1 LGHDT, CDR2 YNNKEL (reference sequence). V was trimmed by 1 base and J by 3 bases, leaving 9 bases between them. The CDR3 loop reads CASSQVKGEETQYF. The CDR3 DNA reads TGTGCCAGCAGCCAAGTGAAGGGAGAAGAGACCCAGTACTTC.

The chain links TRBV19 to TRBJ2-5, with 10 bases that match TRBD2. The CDR3 is made up of 15 amino acids. The V gene's germline CDR1 is LNHDA and CDR2 SQIVND (reference sequence). The junction had 1 base not matched to a gene; V was cut back by 3 bases and J by 0 bases. The CDR3 bases are TGTGCCAGTAGTATCCTAGCGGGAGACCAAGAGACCCAGTACTTC. This codes for CASSILAGDQETQYF.

V and J are TRBV9 and TRBJ1-6; D remains ambiguous. V was trimmed by 1 base and J by 6 bases, leaving 5 bases between them. The CDR3 runs 13 residues. Germline values: CDR1 SGDLS, CDR2 YYNGEE. The CDR3 DNA reads TGTGCCAGCAGCGTAATCGGTAATTCACCCCTCCACTTT. Its protein is CASSVIGNSPLHF.

V usage is TRBV2 and J usage is TRBJ2-5; 9 bases match TRBD2. The V gene end was trimmed by 6 bases and the J gene end by 6 bases; junction bases not matched to a gene: 8. The CDR3 totals 14 residues. Germline V gives CDR1 SNHLY, CDR2 FYNNEI. CDR3 DNA: TGTGCCAGCAGGCCCGGGACTAGCAACAAGACCCAGTACTTC. This gives the protein CASRPGTSNKTQYF.

J is TRBJ1-1 and V is TRBV19; no firm D call. The length of the CDR3 is 12 residues. Per the germline V gene, CDR1 is LNHDA and CDR2 is SQIVND (reference sequence). V dropped 4 bases and J dropped 8 bases, with 11 bases sitting between them. CDR3 bases: TGTGCCAGTAGTAGAGAAAGAGGGGAAGCTTTCTTT. Protein product: CASSRERGEAFF. The entire variable domain, with the rest obtained from reference TRBV19 and TRBJ1-1, is as follows: DGGITQSPKYLFRKEGQNVTLSCEQNLNHDAMYWYRQDPGQGLRLIYYSQIVNDFQKGDIAEGYSVSREKKESFPLTVTSAQKNPTAFYLCASSRERGEAFFGQGTRLTVV.

The chain combines TRBV7-9 with TRBJ1-1, with D possibly TRBD1 on 5 matching bases. Germline values: CDR1 SEHNR, CDR2 FQNEAQ (reference sequence). CDR3 length: 16 amino acids. The V gene lost 5 bases and the J gene lost 8 bases, with 24 bases spanning the gap. CDR3 sequence (DNA): TGTGCCAGCAGCCGAAATGTCTGGGGGGGTGGCGGAGAAGCTTTCTTT. Translating gives CASSRNVWGGGGEAFF.

The V gene is TRBV10-3, the J gene TRBJ1-2, with D perhaps matching TRBD1 (5 bases). The CDR3 runs to 17 residues. V was pared by 2 bases and J by 6 bases, with 22 bases between. Germline V CDR1 and CDR2: ENHRY, SYGVKD. The CDR3 is CAISEPTQAQGRDGYTF. For the CDR3, the DNA is TGTGCCATCAGTGAGCCCACACAAGCCCAGGGCCGGGATGGCTACACCTTC.